This TCR beta chain was sequenced for a study of blood T cells in healthy people across ages. This clonotype was found a few times. V shed 3 bases, J shed 4 bases, and the junction held 8 bases outside the gene matches. The CDR3 covers 16 residues. CDR1 and CDR2 (germline): MNHEY, SVGAGI. Alongside a J-beta primer mix, a sample-barcoded 5' primer served in a second PCR lasting roughly 6 to 11 cycles. A single record per CDR3 protein comes from TCRdb applying MiXCR to the 5' RACE reads. The data hold about 680,000 distinct CDR3 sequences, with roughly 50% observed a single time. The rearrangement links TRBV6-5 to TRBJ2-1, with TRBD2 matching 8 bases. The sample consisted of blood. This receptor was obtained from a woman aged 55-70 years in good health. CDR3 DNA sequence: TGTGCCAGCAGTTATAGAGCTAGCGGGTTTTACAATGAGCAGTTCTTC. It translates to CASSYRASGFYNEQFF.